This entry features one T cell receptor beta chain sequence. TCRdb's copy holds only in-frame clones and misses some; the assay was immunoSEQ multiplex PCR. This table holds 150,000 to 200,000 clones, 70% to 85% found once. The data stem from a study of blood T cell repertoires in COVID-19. Study details: COVID-19 samples, acute and convalescent, were from the United States, Italy and Spain. The cDNA or gDNA used as material had been derived from T cells, B-cell-depleted T cells, or PBMCs.

CDR3 length equals 14 residues. Germline CDR1 MDHEN, CDR2 SYDVKM. Trimming shortened V by 2 bases and J by 3 bases, and 8 bases separated the two germline ends. The Seattle patients, enrolled during active infection, were followed longitudinally. The chain employs TRBV28 and TRBJ2-1; D perhaps matches TRBD2 (5 bases). Sequencing was carried out using peripheral blood. The receptor was isolated from a woman in her 40s with COVID-19, enrolled during active disease. CDR3 protein: CASSLTGFYNEQFF. The DNA of the CDR3 is TGTGCCAGCAGTTTAACGGGGTTCTACAATGAGCAGTTCTTC.